This T cell receptor (beta chain) was profiled in a study of T cell changes during pregnancy in multiple sclerosis. V trimming: 1 base; J trimming: 6 bases; junction bases outside the gene matches: 8. The length of the CDR3 is 15 residues. Germline CDR1 is WNHNN and CDR2 is SYGVQD (reference sequence). TCRdb's table, derived via immunoSEQ multiplex PCR, lists solely in-frame clones and lacks some. The sample carries tens of thousands of clones, 85% to 95% recorded once. The TCR originated in a female donor with multiple sclerosis, enrolled in a pregnancy study. This rearrangement joins TRBV10-1 to TRBJ2-7, with 8 bases lining up with TRBD2. The sequences come from CD8+ T cells from peripheral blood mononuclear cells, collected in the third trimester of pregnancy. CDR3 loop: CASSELTAGVREQYF. Here the CDR3 DNA reads TGCGCCAGCAGTGAGTTAACAGCGGGAGTTCGCGAGCAGTACTTC.